These 18 T cell receptor beta chains originate from one sample sequenced in a study of cytomegalovirus exposure and HLA in healthy donors. It was with 60 Vbeta and 13 Jbeta primers that the PCR ran. Method: immunoSEQ multiplex PCR; TCRdb's copy keeps in-frame clones and lacks some. The sample has 83,000 or so clones; 70% to 80% are singletons. Source material: PBMCs. These receptors were obtained from a woman in her forties in good health and CMV-seropositive.

The chain employs TRBV30 and TRBJ1-6, with 7 nucleotides matching TRBD1. The CDR3 is 14 amino acids. The junction had 3 bases not matched to a gene; V was cut back by 3 bases and J by 4 bases. The germline V gene has CDR1 GTSNPN and CDR2 SVGIG (reference sequence). DNA for the CDR3: TGTGCCTGGAGGACAGGGAATTATAATTCACCCCTCCACTTT. This sequence encodes CAWRTGNYNSPLHF. The complete variable domain, with remaining parts taken from reference TRBV30 and TRBJ1-6, reads SQTIHQWPATLVQPVGSPLSLECTVEGTSNPNLYWYRQAAGRGLQLLFYSVGIGQISSEVPQNLSASRPQDRQFILSSKKLLLSDSGFYLCAWRTGNYNSPLHFGNGTRLTVT.

This chain links TRBV6-1 with TRBJ2-1, with 12 bases identical to TRBD2. V lost 6 bases and J lost 12; bases outside the gene matches: 12. CDR1 and CDR2 from the germline V gene are MNHNS and SASEGT. The CDR3 contains 15 residues. The CDR3 loop is CASSGASGGGRWQFF. The CDR3 DNA sequence: TGTGCCAGCAGCGGGGCTAGCGGGGGGGGCCGGTGGCAGTTCTTC.

This clone was detected only once. This CDR3 fails to terminate in the conserved phenylalanine or tryptophan, so it likely reflects a read error. The rearrangement links TRBV27 to TRBJ1-5, with D perhaps matching TRBD1 (6 bases). CDR1 and CDR2 (germline): MNHEY, SMNVEV (reference sequence). Trimming cost V 6 bases and J 5 bases, with 11 bases left between them. There are 13 residues in the CDR3. CDR3 protein: CASSTTGYQPQHV. CDR3 DNA sequence: TGTGCCAGCAGCACCACAGGGTATCAGCCCCAGCATGTT.

This clone was observed once. The junction shows a germline mismatch at one end, possibly a read error. V usage is TRBV7-7 and J usage is TRBJ2-1; the match to TRBD2 covers 12 bases. The CDR3 length is 13 residues. The germline V gene has CDR1 SSHAT and CDR2 FNYEAQ (reference sequence). CDR3 bases: TGTGCTAGCAGCTCCCTAGCGGGGGGGGAGCAGTTCTTC. Protein: CASSSLAGGEQFF. Full variable domain (missing parts from reference TRBV7-7 and TRBJ2-1): GAGVSQSPRYKVTKRGQDVTLRCDPISSHATLYWYQQALGQGPEFLTYFNYEAQPDKSGLPSDRFSAERPEGSISTLTIQRTEQRDSAMYRCASSSLAGGEQFFGPGTRLTVL.

This clone was counted a few times. V is TRBV30 and J is TRBJ2-7; tentatively, D is TRBD2 (6 bases). This CDR3 is 13 amino acids long. CDR1 GTSNPN and CDR2 SVGIG come from the germline V gene (reference sequence). Trimming took 3 bases from V and 4 from J, leaving 13 bases between them. The chain's CDR3 is CAWSGKTSYEQYF. The CDR3 DNA follows: TGTGCCTGGAGCGGAAAGACTAGTTACGAGCAGTACTTC.

This sequence joins TRBV18 and TRBJ1-3; D gene unclear. V lost 6 bases and J 0 bases, leaving 15 bases between the germline ends. The CDR3 covers 16 residues. CDR1 KGHSH and CDR2 LQKENI come from the germline V gene. The CDR3 DNA reads TGTGCCAGCTCCCCCGTTGGCACCAGCTCTGGAAACACCATATATTTT. Translated: CASSPVGTSSGNTIYF.

V gene TRBV30 combines with J gene TRBJ2-2; TRBD1 is a possible D gene (6 bases). With 8 bases removed from V and 6 bases from J, the gap between germline ends came to 13 bases. Germline V lookup: CDR1 GTSNPN, CDR2 SVGIG (reference sequence). The CDR3 spans 12 residues. The chain's CDR3 is CARRQGPGELFF. In nucleotides, the CDR3 is TGTGCCCGTAGGCAGGGGCCCGGGGAGCTGTTTTTT.

CDR3 protein: CASSTGDQPQHF. The CDR3 nucleotides read TGTGCCAGCTCAACAGGGGATCAGCCCCAGCATTTT. The chain recombines TRBV18 with TRBJ1-5, with 7 bases identical to TRBD1. V gave up 5 bases and J gave up 5 bases; unmatched junction bases: 0. The CDR3 is 12 residues long. Germline-derived CDR1 and CDR2 are KGHSH and LQKENI.

The genes are TRBV14 and TRBJ2-1; 11 bases map to TRBD2. Germline CDR1 SGHDN, CDR2 FVKESK. The CDR3 is 16 amino acids. With 4 bases clipped from V and 9 bases from J, the junction kept 11 bases outside the gene matches. The CDR3 spells CASSRHSGRALGEQFF. DNA for the CDR3: TGTGCCAGCAGCCGGCATAGCGGGAGGGCCTTGGGTGAGCAGTTCTTC.

J is TRBJ2-7 and V is TRBV25-1; 11 bases agree with TRBD2. CDR3 length: 15 amino acids. The V gene end was trimmed by 0 bases and the J gene end by 6 bases; junction bases not matched to a gene: 4. Germline CDR1 and CDR2: MGHDK and SYGVNS. CDR3 protein: CASSEYAGTSGEQYF. The DNA for the CDR3 is TGTGCCAGCAGTGAATATGCCGGGACTAGCGGCGAGCAGTACTTC.

The CDR3 bases are TGTGCCAGCAGGCCGATGGCTTTTGGAAACACCATATATTTT. Encoded protein: CASRPMAFGNTIYF. This rearrangement joins TRBV6-5 to TRBJ1-3, with D unclear. V was trimmed by 6 bases and J by 3 bases, leaving 12 bases between them. Germline CDR1 and CDR2: MNHEY and SVGAGI. The CDR3 is 14 amino acids.

The chain uses TRBV28 and TRBJ2-2; D is possibly TRBD2 (6 bases). The CDR3 is 16 amino acids. Per the germline V gene, CDR1 is MDHEN and CDR2 is SYDVKM. Trimming took 6 bases from V and 1 from J, leaving 15 bases between them. CDR3 residues: CASRPGVWGNTGELFF. For the CDR3, the DNA is TGTGCCAGCAGACCGGGGGTTTGGGGGAACACCGGGGAGCTGTTTTTT.

This clone was found a few times. CDR3 DNA: TGTGCCAGCAGCGTCTCAACTAATGAAAAACTGTTTTTT. It is translated as CASSVSTNEKLFF. V is TRBV7-8 and J is TRBJ1-4; D gene unclear. Trimming pared 5 bases from V and 0 bases from J, leaving 4 bases between. CDR1 and CDR2 (germline): SGHVS, FQNEAQ. The CDR3 spans 13 residues. Drawing the rest from reference TRBV7-8 and TRBJ1-4, the complete variable domain is GAGVSQSPRYKVAKRGQDVALRCDPISGHVSLFWYQQALGQGPEFLTYFQNEAQLDKSGLPSDRFFAERPEGSVSTLKIQRTQQEDSAVYLCASSVSTNEKLFFGSGTQLSVL.

This chain connects TRBV20-1 to TRBJ1-5; D ambiguous. The CDR3 runs 10 residues. Germline V lookup: CDR1 DFQATT, CDR2 SNEGSKA (reference sequence). Trimming took 5 bases from V and 9 from J, leaving 8 bases between them. The CDR3, as DNA: TGCAGTGCTGGGCAATCGCCCCAGCATTTT. The encoded protein is CSAGQSPQHF.

This clone was counted only a few times. This rearrangement joins TRBV5-1 to TRBJ1-1; TRBD1 matches 8 bases. Germline V gives CDR1 SGHRS, CDR2 YFSETQ. V shed 3 bases, J shed 4 bases, and the junction held 5 bases outside the gene matches. The CDR3 consists of 14 residues. The CDR3 nucleotides are TGCGCCAGCAGCTGGGGACAGGTACGCACTGAAGCTTTCTTT. Its protein is CASSWGQVRTEAFF. Full variable domain (outside the CDR3, taken from reference TRBV5-1 and TRBJ1-1): KAGVTQTPRYLIKTRGQQVTLSCSPISGHRSVSWYQQTPGQGLQFLFEYFSETQRNKGNFPGRFSGRQFSNSRSEMNVSTLELGDSALYLCASSWGQVRTEAFFGQGTRLTVV.

The CDR3 DNA sequence: TGTGCCAGCAGTGAGGGGACAGGGGGCAGAGAGCAGTACTTC. Its translation is CASSEGTGGREQYF. The rearrangement joins TRBV2 to TRBJ2-7; 12 bases are a match to TRBD1. Germline assignment: CDR1 SNHLY and CDR2 FYNNEI. The J segment lost 7 bases and the V segment lost 3 bases, leaving 4 bases of the junction unmatched. The CDR3 totals 14 residues.

The genes are TRBV4-1 and TRBJ1-2, with D tentatively TRBD1 (5 bases). Trimming took off 0 bases at V and 10 bases at J, with 15 bases between the two ends. Looked up from germline, CDR1 is MGHRA and CDR2 is YSYEKL. There are 14 residues in the CDR3. The CDR3: CASSQDGTRNYYTF. Written as DNA, the CDR3 is TGCGCCAGCAGCCAAGATGGGACTCGGAACTACTACACCTTC.

The chain recombines TRBV18 with TRBJ1-1; TRBD1 aligns across 7 bases. Looked up from germline, CDR1 is KGHSH and CDR2 is LQKENI. V dropped 3 bases and J dropped 1; count of bases not matched to a gene: 5. This CDR3 is 15 amino acids long. In DNA, the CDR3 is TGTGCCAGCTCACCCGTGGGACAGCGGAACACTGAAGCTTTCTTT. Translated, it gives CASSPVGQRNTEAFF.